These 16 T cell receptor beta chains share one sample of origin, sequenced in a study of long-term antiretroviral therapy in people with HIV (dated by TCRdb to between 2021 and 2023). Sequencing of the TRB variable region was done with the immunoSEQ hsTCRB v3.0 assay at survey level resolution. TCRdb retrieved this table from immuneACCESS and kept in-frame rearrangements only. Not all clones are present; in checked studies, unresolved V genes account for under half, and no reason is known for the remainder. Here the sample has about 26,000 clones; 82% occur a single time. The biggest ten clones account for around 15% of the sample. The sequences come from unsorted PBMCs, collected 2.9 years after starting antiretroviral therapy. These receptors all come from a man in his fifties with HIV.

This chain links TRBV7-2 with TRBJ2-3, with 13 bases fitting TRBD2. The V gene end was trimmed by 5 bases and the J gene end by 8 bases; junction bases not matched to a gene: 7. The CDR3 is 15 residues long. The V gene's germline CDR1 is SGHTA and CDR2 FQGNSA. The CDR3 DNA reads TGTGCCAGCAGCGCGACTAGCGGGGGGACCAGTACGCAGTATTTT. Translated, it gives CASSATSGGTSTQYF.

This chain joins TRBV15 and TRBJ2-1, with 10 bases fitting TRBD1. The junction had 6 bases not matched to a gene; V was cut back by 4 bases and J by 6 bases. The CDR3 has 15 residues. The germline CDR1 and CDR2 sequences are LNHNV and YYDKDF (reference sequence). The CDR3 DNA reads as TGTGCCACCAGCACCTTGCGGACAGGGGGCAATGAGCAGTTCTTC. It encodes CATSTLRTGGNEQFF.

The gene calls are TRBV19 and TRBJ2-3, with 12 bases lining up with TRBD2. The CDR3 totals 16 residues. The germline V gene encodes CDR1 LNHDA and CDR2 SQIVND (reference sequence). The V and J ends lost 3 bases and 2 bases, in that order; junction bases with no gene match: 3. This CDR3 is CASSMTSGGYTDTQYF. The CDR3 nucleotides are TGTGCCAGTAGTATGACTAGCGGGGGTTACACAGATACGCAGTATTTT.

V and J are TRBV9 and TRBJ2-3; 8 bases agree with TRBD2. J lost 2 bases, V lost 0 bases, and 5 bases had no gene match. Germline loops: CDR1 SGDLS, CDR2 YYNGEE. The CDR3 is 16 residues long. Written as DNA, the CDR3 is TGTGCCAGCAGCGTAGGGGCGGGGGGACACACAGATACGCAGTATTTT. The encoded protein is CASSVGAGGHTDTQYF.

The rearrangement links TRBV4-1 to TRBJ2-3; TRBD2 agrees at 9 bases. With V trimmed by 5 bases and J by 0 bases, 6 bases remained unmatched. The CDR3 sequence is 16 residues long. Germline V gives CDR1 MGHRA, CDR2 YSYEKL. The CDR3 loop is CASSYPGLASTDTQYF. The CDR3 region has the DNA TGCGCCAGCAGCTACCCGGGACTAGCCAGCACAGATACGCAGTATTTT.

J is TRBJ1-1 and V is TRBV6-6; weak D call: TRBD1 (5 bases). The germline gives CDR1 MNHNY, CDR2 SVGAGI (reference sequence). This CDR3 is 15 amino acids long. The V end was cut by 6 bases, the J end by 5 bases, with 19 bases between. For the CDR3, the DNA is TGTGCCAGCAGCCCCTGGGGGGTGGAGGGAACTGAAGCTTTCTTT. The encoded protein is CASSPWGVEGTEAFF.

The rearrangement links TRBV20-1 to TRBJ2-7, with 9 bases identical to TRBD1. The CDR3 is 11 residues long. Trimming removed 8 bases from V and 6 bases from J; junction bases left unmatched: 5. Germline V gives CDR1 DFQATT, CDR2 SNEGSKA (reference sequence). The CDR3 nucleotides are TGCAGTCCACAGGGGGCAGGCGAGCAGTACTTC. Translating it yields CSPQGAGEQYF.

V gene TRBV9 combines with J gene TRBJ2-1; 7 bases align to TRBD1. The CDR3 spans 13 residues. J was trimmed by 5 bases and V by 4 bases; bases with no gene match: 3. Germline V gene data show CDR1 as SGDLS and CDR2 as YYNGEE. For the CDR3, the DNA is TGTGCCAGCAGCTCCGGGACAGACAATGAGCAGTTCTTC. Amino acid sequence: CASSSGTDNEQFF.

This sequence joins TRBV14 and TRBJ1-1; D call uncertain. Germline V lookup: CDR1 SGHDN, CDR2 FVKESK. The CDR3 length is 14 residues. With 1 base removed from V and 3 bases from J, the gap between germline ends came to 9 bases. CDR3 coding DNA: TGTGCCAGCAGCCAAGCCGGGGAAGACACTGAAGCTTTCTTT. It specifies CASSQAGEDTEAFF.

This clone has just a few counts. This chain links TRBV28 with TRBJ1-5; D is ambiguous. The germline V gene has CDR1 MDHEN and CDR2 SYDVKM. The length of the CDR3 is 12 residues. V dropped 5 bases and J dropped 4 bases, with 6 bases sitting between them. The CDR3 coding sequence is TGTGCCAGCAGTCCCCAGAATCAGCCCCAGCATTTT. Translated, it gives CASSPQNQPQHF.

The chain uses TRBV27 and TRBJ2-7; D unclear. This CDR3 comprises 13 residues. Deletions cut 5 bases from V and 6 bases from J, with 14 bases between. From germline, CDR1 is MNHEY and CDR2 SMNVEV (reference sequence). The CDR3 here is CASSTINRGEQYF. The CDR3 DNA follows: TGTGCCAGCAGTACCATTAACAGAGGCGAGCAGTACTTC.

The V gene is TRBV28, the J gene TRBJ2-5; 9 positions match TRBD2. With V trimmed by 3 bases and J by 2 bases, 4 bases remained unmatched. CDR1 MDHEN and CDR2 SYDVKM come from the germline V gene. The CDR3 sequence is 15 residues long. CDR3 sequence (DNA): TGTGCCAGCAGTTTGAGAGCGGGGGGTCAAGAGACCCAGTACTTC. It specifies CASSLRAGGQETQYF.

The rearrangement uses TRBV18 and TRBJ2-6; D is uncertain. V gave up 3 bases and J gave up 0 bases, with 12 bases separating them. Germline V gene lookup returns CDR1 KGHSH and CDR2 LQKENI. The CDR3 spans 17 residues. The DNA for the CDR3 is TGTGCCAGCTCACCGATAGGAACAGTCTCTGGGGCCAACGTCCTGACTTTC. It encodes CASSPIGTVSGANVLTF.

The chain employs TRBV19 and TRBJ2-3; D remains ambiguous. Germline V gene sequence: CDR1 LNHDA, CDR2 SQIVND (reference sequence). V lost 0 bases, J lost 3 bases, and 4 bases lay in between. The CDR3 has 13 amino acids. The CDR3 spells CASSIEGTDTQYF. The CDR3 nucleotides read TGTGCCAGTAGTATAGAAGGAACAGATACGCAGTATTTT.

The chain combines TRBV10-3 with TRBJ2-2; 9 bases agree with TRBD1. Trimming took 0 bases from V and 4 from J; bases not matched to a gene: 3. There are 16 residues in the CDR3. Germline CDR1 and CDR2: ENHRY and SYGVKD. CDR3 nucleotides: TGTGCCATCAGTGAGTCGGGACAGGGAACCACCGGGGAGCTGTTTTTT. Translation: CAISESGQGTTGELFF.

The chain has TRBV11-2 and TRBJ2-5; 7 bases map to TRBD2. CDR1 SGHAT and CDR2 FQNNGV come from the germline V gene. With 8 bases clipped from V and 5 bases from J, the junction kept 11 bases outside the gene matches. The CDR3 covers 14 residues. In DNA form, the CDR3 reads TGTGCCAGCCGCCCCCTTAGCGGGTGGGAGACCCAGTACTTC. The encoded protein is CASRPLSGWETQYF.